This TCR beta chain comes out of a study of OX40 agonist ivuxolimab in advanced cancers. Study-wide context: Two patients with cutaneous melanoma and one with hepatocellular carcinoma, three in total, showed partial responses.

Sampling times: baseline, cycle 4 day 1, cycle 7 day 1. About this clone: Its target is unknown.

Method: immunoSEQ multiplex PCR; TCRdb's copy keeps in-frame clones and lacks some. The data contain about 46,000 clones, about 91% of them singletons. In germline, CDR1 is LNHDA, CDR2 SQIVND (reference sequence). Deletions cut 3 bases from V and 2 bases from J, with 8 bases between. The CDR3 length is 14 residues. Study-wide results and caveats: Expanded peripheral T-cell antigen specificity went undetermined. The average count of expanded clones was higher among CD8+ T cells than among CD4+.

This chain uses TRBV19 with TRBJ2-1; perhaps TRBD2 as D (6 bases). This specimen was CD4+ or CD8+ T cells sorted from blood, taken in a trial of the OX40 agonist ivuxolimab. The clonotype was recovered from an adult with an advanced solid tumor such as melanoma, head and neck, liver or kidney cancer. In nucleotides, the CDR3 is TGTGCCAGTAGTATCGGACTACCCTACAATGAGCAGTTCTTC. It is translated as CASSIGLPYNEQFF.